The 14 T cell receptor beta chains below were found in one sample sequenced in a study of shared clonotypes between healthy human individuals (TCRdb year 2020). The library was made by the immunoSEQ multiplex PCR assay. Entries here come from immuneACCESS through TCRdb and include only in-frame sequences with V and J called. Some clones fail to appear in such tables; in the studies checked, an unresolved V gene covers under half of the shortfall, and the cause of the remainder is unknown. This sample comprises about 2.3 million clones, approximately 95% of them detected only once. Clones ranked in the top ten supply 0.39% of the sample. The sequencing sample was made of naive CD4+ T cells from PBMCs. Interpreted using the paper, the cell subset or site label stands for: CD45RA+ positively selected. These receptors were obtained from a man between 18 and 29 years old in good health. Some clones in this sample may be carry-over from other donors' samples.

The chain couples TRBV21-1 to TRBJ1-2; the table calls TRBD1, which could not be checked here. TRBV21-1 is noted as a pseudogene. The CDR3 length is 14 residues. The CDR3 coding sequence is TGTGCCAGAAGCAAAGGTGCATGCACAGGGCGCTACACCTTC. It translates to CARSKGACTGRYTF.

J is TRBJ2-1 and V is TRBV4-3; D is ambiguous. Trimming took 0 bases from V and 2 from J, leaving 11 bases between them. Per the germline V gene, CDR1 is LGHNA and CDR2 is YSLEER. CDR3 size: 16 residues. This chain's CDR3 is CASSQDRLLAYNEQFF. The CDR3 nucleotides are TGCGCCAGCAGCCAAGATCGACTGCTAGCCTACAATGAGCAGTTCTTC.

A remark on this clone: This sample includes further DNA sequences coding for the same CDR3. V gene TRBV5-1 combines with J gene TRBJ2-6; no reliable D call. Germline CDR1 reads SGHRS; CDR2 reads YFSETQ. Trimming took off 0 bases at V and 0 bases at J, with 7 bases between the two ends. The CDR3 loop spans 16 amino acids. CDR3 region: CASSLDGSSGANVLTF. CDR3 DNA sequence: TGCGCCAGCAGCTTGGACGGTAGCTCTGGGGCCAACGTCCTGACTTTC.

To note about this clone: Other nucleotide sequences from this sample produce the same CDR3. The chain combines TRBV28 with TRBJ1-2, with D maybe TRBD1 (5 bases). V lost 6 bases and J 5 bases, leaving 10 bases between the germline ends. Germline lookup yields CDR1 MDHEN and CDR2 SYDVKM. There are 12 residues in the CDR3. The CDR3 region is CASRPDSYGYTF. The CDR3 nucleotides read TGTGCCAGCAGACCAGACAGTTATGGCTACACCTTC.

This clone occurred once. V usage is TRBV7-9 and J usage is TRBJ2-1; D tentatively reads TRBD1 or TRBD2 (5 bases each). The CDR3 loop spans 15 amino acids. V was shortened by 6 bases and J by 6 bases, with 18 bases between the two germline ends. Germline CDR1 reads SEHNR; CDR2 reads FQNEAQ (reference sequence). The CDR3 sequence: CASRQAGTPVNEQFF. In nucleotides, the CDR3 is TGTGCCAGCAGACAAGCCGGGACGCCAGTCAATGAGCAGTTCTTC. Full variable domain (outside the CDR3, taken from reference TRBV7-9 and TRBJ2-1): DTGVSQNPRHKITKRGQNVTFRCDPISEHNRLYWYRQTLGQGPEFLTYFQNEAQLEKSRLLSDRFSAERPKGSFSTLEIQRTEQGDSAMYLCASRQAGTPVNEQFFGPGTRLTVL.

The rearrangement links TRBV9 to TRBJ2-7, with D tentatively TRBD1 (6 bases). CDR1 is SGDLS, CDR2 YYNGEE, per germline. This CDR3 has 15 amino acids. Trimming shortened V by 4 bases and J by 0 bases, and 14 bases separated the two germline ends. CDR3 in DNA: TGTGCCAGCAGCCCCCAGAGAGGGGGCTCCTACGAGCAGTACTTC. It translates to CASSPQRGGSYEQYF.

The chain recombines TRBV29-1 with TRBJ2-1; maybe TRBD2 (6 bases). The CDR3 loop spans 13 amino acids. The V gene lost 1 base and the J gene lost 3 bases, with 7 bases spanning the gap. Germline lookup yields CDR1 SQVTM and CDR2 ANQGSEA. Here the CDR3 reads CSVEAGVYNEQFF. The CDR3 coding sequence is TGCAGCGTTGAAGCGGGAGTCTACAATGAGCAGTTCTTC.

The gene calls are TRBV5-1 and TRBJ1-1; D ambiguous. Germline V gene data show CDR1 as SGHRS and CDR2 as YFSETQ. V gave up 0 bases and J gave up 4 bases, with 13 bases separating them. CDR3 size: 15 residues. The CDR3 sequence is CASSLASAVSTEAFF. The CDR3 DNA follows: TGCGCCAGCAGCTTGGCCTCAGCGGTGAGCACTGAAGCTTTCTTT.

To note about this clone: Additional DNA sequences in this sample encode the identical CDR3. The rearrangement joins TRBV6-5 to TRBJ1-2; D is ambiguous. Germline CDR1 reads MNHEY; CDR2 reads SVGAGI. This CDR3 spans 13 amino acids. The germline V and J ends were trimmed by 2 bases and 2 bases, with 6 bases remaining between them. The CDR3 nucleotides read TGTGCCAGCAGTTACAAAGGGAACTATGGCTACACCTTC. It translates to CASSYKGNYGYTF.

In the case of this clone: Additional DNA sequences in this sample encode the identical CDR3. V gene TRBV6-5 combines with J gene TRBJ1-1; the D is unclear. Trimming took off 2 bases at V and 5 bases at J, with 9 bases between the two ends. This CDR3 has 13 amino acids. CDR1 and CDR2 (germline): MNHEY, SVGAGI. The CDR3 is CASSYGQSTEAFF. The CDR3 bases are TGTGCCAGCAGTTACGGGCAGTCTACTGAAGCTTTCTTT.

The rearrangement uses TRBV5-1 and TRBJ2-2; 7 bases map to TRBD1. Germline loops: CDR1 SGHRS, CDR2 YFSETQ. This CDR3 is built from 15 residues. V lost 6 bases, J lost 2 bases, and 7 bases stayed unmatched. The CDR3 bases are TGCGCCAGCACCGGGGCAGGGGGTAACACCGGGGAGCTGTTTTTT. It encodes CASTGAGGNTGELFF.

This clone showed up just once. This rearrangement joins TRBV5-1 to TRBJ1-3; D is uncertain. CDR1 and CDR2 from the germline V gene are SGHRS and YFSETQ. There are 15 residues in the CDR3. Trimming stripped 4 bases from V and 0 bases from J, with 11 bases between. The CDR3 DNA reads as TGCGCCAGCAGCGGTGATCCAGACTCTGGAAACACCATATATTTT. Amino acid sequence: CASSGDPDSGNTIYF.

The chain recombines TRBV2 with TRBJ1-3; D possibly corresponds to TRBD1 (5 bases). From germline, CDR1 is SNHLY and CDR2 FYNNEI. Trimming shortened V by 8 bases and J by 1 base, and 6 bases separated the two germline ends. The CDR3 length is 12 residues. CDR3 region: CASGASGNTIYF. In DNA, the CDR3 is TGTGCCAGCGGGGCTTCTGGAAACACCATATATTTT.

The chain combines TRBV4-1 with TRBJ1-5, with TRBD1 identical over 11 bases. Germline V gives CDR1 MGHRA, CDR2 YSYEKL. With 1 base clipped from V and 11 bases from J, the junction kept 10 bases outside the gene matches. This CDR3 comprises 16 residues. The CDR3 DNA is TGCGCCAGCAGCCAAGTCGGGGGACAGGGGGGAAAGTCCCAGCATTTT. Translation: CASSQVGGQGGKSQHF.